This T cell receptor (beta chain) stems from a study of response to subunit inactivated influenza vaccine. General study points: The authors offered the suggestion that each seasonal influenza vaccination recruits few new T cells.

TCRdb reprocessed the RT-PCR reads via MiXCR and lists one record per CDR3 protein. Of 150,000 or so distinct CDR3 sequences in the sample, about 11% are singletons; the top ten hold 9.5% to 15%. This clonotype was seen repeatedly, ten times or more. Antigen specificity is unknown. The CDR3 is 18 amino acids. Germline loops: CDR1 SGHKS, CDR2 YYEKEE (reference sequence). V shed 4 bases, J shed 4 bases, and the junction held 16 bases outside the gene matches. The sequencing used non-naive T cells sorted from PBMCs, collected more than 35 days after vaccination. This TCR was recovered from a man aged 45-65 years who received an inactivated influenza vaccine. V gene TRBV5-5 combines with J gene TRBJ2-1, with 8 nucleotides matching TRBD2. The CDR3 sequence: CASSPLTGTRVGYNEQFF. The CDR3 DNA is TGTGCCAGCAGCCCTCTTACCGGGACTAGGGTAGGGTACAATGAGCAGTTCTTC. Full variable domain (remainder filled in from reference TRBV5-5 and TRBJ2-1): DAGVTQSPTHLIKTRGQQVTLRCSPISGHKSVSWYQQVLGQGPQFIFQYYEKEERGRGNFPDRFSARQFPNYSSELNVNALLLGDSALYLCASSPLTGTRVGYNEQFFGPGTRLTVL.